These T cell receptor beta chains were read from a single sample in a study of T cells in Graves' hyperthyroidism and ophthalmopathy. TCRdb analysed the multiplex PCR reads with MiXCR anew, one entry per CDR3 protein. This table holds some 580,000 distinct CDR3 sequences, approximately 15% found once. The sample was blood. These receptors were taken from a woman aged 40-49 years with Graves' ophthalmopathy. Both conserved end residues are part of each CDR3. Each record gives: V gene, J gene, D gene, clone size, CDR3 DNA, CDR3 protein. A D gene is named only where the DNA matches it firmly. Clone size appears in some rows only: once, few, many, or a class for an expanded clone.

V gene: TRBV3-1; J gene: TRBJ1-2; D gene: .; clone size: many; CDR3 DNA: TGTGCCAGCAGCCAAACCAGGGGAGAGGGCTACACCTTC; CDR3 protein: CASSQTRGEGYTF
V gene: TRBV30; J gene: TRBJ2-1; D gene: .; clone size: many; CDR3 DNA: TGTGCCTGGAGTGTACAGGTCGACAATGAGCAGTTCTTC; CDR3 protein: CAWSVQVDNEQFF
V gene: TRBV4-1; J gene: TRBJ2-1; D gene: .; clone size: .; CDR3 DNA: TGCGCCAGCAGCCAACCGGCGGTAAACAATGAGCAGTTCTTC; CDR3 protein: CASSQPAVNNEQFF
V gene: TRBV5-1; J gene: TRBJ2-1; D gene: TRBD2; clone size: few; CDR3 DNA: TGCGCCAGCAGCTTGGTACTAGCGGGCCAGGTTGAGCAGTTCTTC; CDR3 protein: CASSLVLAGQVEQFF
V gene: TRBV4-1; J gene: TRBJ2-1; D gene: TRBD1; clone size: .; CDR3 DNA: TGCGCCAGCAGCCAACCTCGGGACAGCCCGAACAATGAGCAGTTCTTC; CDR3 protein: CASSQPRDSPNNEQFF
V gene: TRBV28; J gene: TRBJ2-7; D gene: .; clone size: .; CDR3 DNA: TGTGCCAGCAGTCGGGGACCCGAGCAGTACTTC; CDR3 protein: CASSRGPEQYF
V gene: TRBV27; J gene: TRBJ1-1; D gene: TRBD1; clone size: .; CDR3 DNA: TGTGCCAGCAGTTCATCCCCGACAGGGTGGAACACTGAAGCTTTCTTT; CDR3 protein: CASSSSPTGWNTEAFF
V gene: TRBV6-1; J gene: TRBJ2-5; D gene: TRBD1; clone size: many; CDR3 DNA: TGTGCCAGCAGCCGCGGGACAGGGGTAGAGACCCAGTACTTC; CDR3 protein: CASSRGTGVETQYF
V gene: TRBV6-1; J gene: TRBJ1-6; D gene: TRBD1; clone size: .; CDR3 DNA: TGTGCCAGCAGTGGCCAAGGGGGCGTACTCACCCTCCACTTT; CDR3 protein: CASSGQGGVLTLHF
V gene: TRBV7-7; J gene: TRBJ2-1; D gene: TRBD2; clone size: many; CDR3 DNA: TGTGCTAGCAGCTTAGGCCCCGCGGGAGGTTACGGAGAGCAGTTCTTC; CDR3 protein: CASSLGPAGGYGEQFF
V gene: TRBV4-1; J gene: TRBJ1-2; D gene: .; clone size: many; CDR3 DNA: TGCGCCAGCCGCCTACGGGGGGCAAGTAACTATGGCTACACCTTC; CDR3 protein: CASRLRGASNYGYTF
V gene: TRBV19; J gene: TRBJ1-1; D gene: TRBD1; clone size: few; CDR3 DNA: TGTGCCAGTACCGACCAGGGGGATTCAGCTTTCTTT; CDR3 protein: CASTDQGDSAFF
V gene: TRBV19; J gene: TRBJ2-1; D gene: .; clone size: .; CDR3 DNA: TGTGCCAGTAGGGAGAACGGGGAACTACCACCCTACAATGAGCAGTTCTTC; CDR3 protein: CASRENGELPPYNEQFF
V gene: TRBV18; J gene: TRBJ2-1; D gene: TRBD2; clone size: many; CDR3 DNA: TGTGCCAGCTCCCCCTTGCGGGAGTCCTACAATGAGCAGTTCTTC; CDR3 protein: CASSPLRESYNEQFF
V gene: TRBV20-1; J gene: TRBJ2-5; D gene: TRBD2; clone size: few; CDR3 DNA: TGCAGTGCTGGGACTAGCTGGGAGACCCAGTACTTC; CDR3 protein: CSAGTSWETQYF
V gene: TRBV29-1; J gene: TRBJ1-4; D gene: .; clone size: few; CDR3 DNA: TGCAGCGTTGCGGAGAGGGGAAATGAAAAACTGTTTTTT; CDR3 protein: CSVAERGNEKLFF
V gene: TRBV15; J gene: TRBJ2-3; D gene: TRBD1; clone size: many; CDR3 DNA: TGTGCCACCAGCAAACAGGGGGGCACAGATACGCAGTATTTT; CDR3 protein: CATSKQGGTDTQYF